This T cell receptor beta chain is drawn from a study of shared clonotypes between healthy human individuals (TCRdb year 2020). About the investigation overall: A couple of women and a few men aged 18 to 49 years were included in the cohort. Per donor, three plates each were used for CD4 naive and CD4 memory, two for CD8 naive, and one for CD8 memory. Blood TCR repertoires of a handful of healthy adults were deeply sequenced to estimate repertoire size and the extent of clonotype sharing between individuals. To increase sequencing depth and limit assay-specific biases, different laboratories used diverse techniques to prepare libraries and sequence TCR repertoires. Between about 0.8 and 9 billion PBMCs per donor were obtained by leukapheresis. The paper's findings and limits, for the study overall: Sampling was restricted to blood, and TCR repertoires in tissues likely differ from the TCR repertoires found in blood. Because the study included a small number of donors, the genetic and exposure-history diversity represented was limited. Based on pairwise subsampling, the degree of clonotype sharing among donors was expected to be affected by sequencing depth. Compared with non-shared clonotypes, the clonotypes found in all four sorted-subset donors had higher generation probabilities. Larger estimated clonotype richness was generally found for naive subsets than for memory subsets. Incomplete sequencing was indicated by rarefaction of sorted-subset datasets, despite the large sequencing depth. Sharing across several donors was observed for about 4.8% of naive CD4, over 3% of naive CD8, 2% to 2.5% of memory CD4, and around 0.4% of memory CD8 clonotypes.

Using the deep immunoSEQ assay, TCR CDR3 regions were amplified from genomic DNA by multiplex PCR. Genomic DNA extracted from each cell subset was distributed evenly over all wells of several immunoSEQ 96-well plates, and each plate served as one replicate. For sorted subsets, each replicate PCR was loaded with roughly 190 ng genomic DNA, equivalent to approximately 27,000 T cell genomes. Purified libraries were measured with a Qubit 3.0 fluorometer, size-checked on a Bioanalyzer 2100, and measured again with the KAPA Library Quantification kit. Each immunoSEQ 96-well plate was sequenced on its own single-read 150-cycle Illumina NextSeq 550 flow cell. Per the authors' processing: Because the immunoSEQ output held only junctional sequences and lacked quality scores, the filtering could not match the filtering applied to full-length reads. To assign V/J genes and CDR3, sequences were annotated against IMGT germline references using PyIR, a Python wrapper for IgBLAST v1.9. Any read was removed if the V/J assignment was weak (E-value above 1e-6), the CDR3 was missing, or the read contained stop codons, out-of-frame junctions, or ambiguous translated residues. V3J clonotypes were defined as sequences sharing an identical inferred V gene, J gene, and CDR3 amino acid sequence. The percentage overlap between two repertoires was calculated by dividing the number of shared unique clonotypes by the size of the smaller repertoire. RTK rarefaction, the Chao1 estimator, and Recon v2.1 estimates of unobserved clonotypes were used to assess repertoire richness. Generation probabilities for all TCRbeta clonotypes obtained by the gDNA method from a handful of donors were computed using OLGA. Sourced from immuneACCESS, this table was stored by TCRdb with only in-frame sequences that have V and J called. A share of the clones is absent; for the studies checked, an unresolved V gene accounts for under half, and the remainder has no known explanation. V and J calls and clone size come straight from that table; D and trimming were deduced from the DNA. In all, the sample holds 980,000 or so clones, and roughly 72% of those were seen once. The ten top clones hold approximately 1.5% of the sample.

A note on this clone: It lacks a known antigen. Per-base quality was not reported, and no clone a single base away is much larger than it.

At the junction V is shortened by 3 bases and J by 8 bases, with 25 bases in between. Including the terminal cysteine and phenylalanine, the CDR3 comprises 17 residues. The entry retains the CDR3 DNA only, 51 bases that are in frame from base 1. Per the germline V gene, KGHSH is the CDR1 and LQKENI is the CDR2. Donors were healthy HIV-negative adults with no recently reported acute infections or vaccinations. Only Caucasian adults living in Nashville, Tennessee, USA were represented among the donors. Magnetic negative selection was used to enrich CD4+ T cells, after which naive cells were positively selected on CD45RA and the negative fraction became the memory subset. After blood collection by leukapheresis, PBMCs were isolated using Ficoll-Histopaque density gradient centrifugation and then cryopreserved in the vapor phase of liquid nitrogen. Purity and quantity of every magnetically sorted T cell population were checked by analytical flow cytometry. Each sorted fraction had its genomic DNA isolated and then quantified by UV absorbance on a Nanodrop 2000c.

Sequencing input: memory CD4+ T cells sorted from blood. The label giving this sample's cell subset or site can be read as: CD45RA-negative fraction. The rearrangement joined TRBV18 to TRBJ1-1, with the D gene call left open. The sequence derives from a man aged 18 to 30 in good health. The DNA is TGTGCCAGCTCACCTCCGGGGTCAAGGCTTCCCCAGGCGGAAGCTTTCTTT. Translated, it reads CASSPPGSRLPQAEAFF.